This T cell receptor (beta chain) was found in a study of blood T cells in healthy people across ages. Using a J-beta primer mix together with a sample-barcoded 5' primer, a second PCR was run for roughly 7 to 11 cycles. A single record per CDR3 protein comes from TCRdb applying MiXCR to the 5' RACE reads. The data contain more than 700,000 distinct CDR3 sequences, 53% of them seen just once; the ten biggest clones take up 40% to 50%. Sequencing used blood. The receptor's source is an older man in good health.

The CDR3 sequence is CASSLASSGRETQYF. CDR3 nucleotides: TGTGCCAGCAGCTTAGCATCTAGCGGGAGAGAGACCCAGTACTTC. This chain connects TRBV7-2 to TRBJ2-5, with TRBD2 matching 10 bases. Germline CDR1 is SGHTA and CDR2 is FQGNSA. V lost 0 bases, J lost 4 bases, and 2 bases stayed unmatched. This CDR3 contains 15 residues.